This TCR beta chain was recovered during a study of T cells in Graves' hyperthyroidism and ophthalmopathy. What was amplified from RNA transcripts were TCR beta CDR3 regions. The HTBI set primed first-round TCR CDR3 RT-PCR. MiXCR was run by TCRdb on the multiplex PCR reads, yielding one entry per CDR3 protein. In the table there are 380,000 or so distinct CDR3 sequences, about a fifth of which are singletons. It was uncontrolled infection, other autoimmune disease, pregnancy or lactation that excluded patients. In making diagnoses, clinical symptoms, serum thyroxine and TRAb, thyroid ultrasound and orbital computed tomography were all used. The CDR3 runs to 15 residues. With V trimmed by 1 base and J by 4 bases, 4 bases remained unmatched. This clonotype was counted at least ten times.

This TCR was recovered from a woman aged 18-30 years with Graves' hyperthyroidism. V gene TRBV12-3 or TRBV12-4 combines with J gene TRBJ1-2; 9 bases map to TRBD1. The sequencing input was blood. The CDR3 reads CASSLDRGRPYGYTF. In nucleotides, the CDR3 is TGTGCCAGCAGTTTAGACAGGGGGCGCCCCTATGGCTACACCTTC.